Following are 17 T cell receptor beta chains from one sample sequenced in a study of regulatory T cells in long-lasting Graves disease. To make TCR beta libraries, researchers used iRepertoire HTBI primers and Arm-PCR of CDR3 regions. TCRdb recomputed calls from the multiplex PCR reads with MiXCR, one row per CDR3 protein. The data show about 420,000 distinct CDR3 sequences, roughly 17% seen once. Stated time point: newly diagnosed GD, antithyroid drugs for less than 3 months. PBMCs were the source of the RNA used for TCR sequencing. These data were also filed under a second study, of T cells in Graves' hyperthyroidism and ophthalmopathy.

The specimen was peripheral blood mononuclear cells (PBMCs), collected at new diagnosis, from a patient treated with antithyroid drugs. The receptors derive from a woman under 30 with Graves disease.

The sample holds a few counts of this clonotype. The chain's CDR3 is CASSFPDTTGELFF. The CDR3, as DNA: TGTGCCAGCAGTTTCCCGGACACGACCGGGGAGCTGTTTTTT. The chain combines TRBV12-3 or TRBV12-4 with TRBJ2-2, with TRBD1 as a possible D gene (5 bases). The length of the CDR3 is 14 residues. The V and J ends lost 3 bases and 5 bases respectively, with 10 bases between them.

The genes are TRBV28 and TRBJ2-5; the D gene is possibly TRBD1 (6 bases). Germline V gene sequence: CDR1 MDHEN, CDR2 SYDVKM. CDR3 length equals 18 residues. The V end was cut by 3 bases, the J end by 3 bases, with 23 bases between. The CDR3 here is CASSLFVRASRGKETQYF. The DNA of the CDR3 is TGTGCCAGCAGTTTGTTCGTAAGGGCTAGCAGGGGCAAAGAGACCCAGTACTTC.

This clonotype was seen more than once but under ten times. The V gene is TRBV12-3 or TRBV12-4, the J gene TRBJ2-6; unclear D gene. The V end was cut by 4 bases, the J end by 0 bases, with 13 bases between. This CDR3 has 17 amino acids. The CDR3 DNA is TGTGCCAGCAGTTCAAGGGCAAGTCTCTCTGGGGCCAACGTCCTGACTTTC. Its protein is CASSSRASLSGANVLTF.

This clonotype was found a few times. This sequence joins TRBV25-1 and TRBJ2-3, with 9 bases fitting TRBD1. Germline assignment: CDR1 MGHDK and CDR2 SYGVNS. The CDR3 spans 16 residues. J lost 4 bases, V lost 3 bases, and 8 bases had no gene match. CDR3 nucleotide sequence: TGTGCCAGCAGTGAGGCTGGGACAGGGAATGCAGATACGCAGTATTTT. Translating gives CASSEAGTGNADTQYF.

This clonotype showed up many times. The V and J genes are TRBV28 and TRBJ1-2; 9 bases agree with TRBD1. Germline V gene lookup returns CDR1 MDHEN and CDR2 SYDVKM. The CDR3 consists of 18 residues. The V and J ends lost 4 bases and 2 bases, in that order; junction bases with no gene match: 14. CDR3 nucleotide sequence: TGTGCCAGCAGTTCCCCCACCTTAAGACAGGGGGAAAACTATGGCTACACCTTC. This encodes CASSSPTLRQGENYGYTF.

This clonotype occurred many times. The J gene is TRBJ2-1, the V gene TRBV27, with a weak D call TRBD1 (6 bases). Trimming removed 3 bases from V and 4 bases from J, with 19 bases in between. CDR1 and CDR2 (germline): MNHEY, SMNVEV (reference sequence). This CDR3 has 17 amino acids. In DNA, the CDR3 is TGTGCCAGCAGTTTGGGCTCAGGGGCTGTGTGGTACAATGAGCAGTTCTTC. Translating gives CASSLGSGAVWYNEQFF.

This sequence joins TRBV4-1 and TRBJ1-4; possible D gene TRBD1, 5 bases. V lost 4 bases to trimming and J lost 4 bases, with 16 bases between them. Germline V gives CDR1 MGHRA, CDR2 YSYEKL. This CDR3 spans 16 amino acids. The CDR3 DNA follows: TGCGCCAGCAGCCTTCCAGCCTTGGGGGTTAATGAAAAACTGTTTTTT. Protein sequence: CASSLPALGVNEKLFF.

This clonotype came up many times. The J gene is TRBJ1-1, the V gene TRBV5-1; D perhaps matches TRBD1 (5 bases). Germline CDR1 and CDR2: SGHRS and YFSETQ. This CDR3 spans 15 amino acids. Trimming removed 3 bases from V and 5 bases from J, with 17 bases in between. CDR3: CASSSWGVSETEAFF. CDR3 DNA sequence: TGCGCCAGCAGCTCTTGGGGGGTGAGTGAAACTGAAGCTTTCTTT.

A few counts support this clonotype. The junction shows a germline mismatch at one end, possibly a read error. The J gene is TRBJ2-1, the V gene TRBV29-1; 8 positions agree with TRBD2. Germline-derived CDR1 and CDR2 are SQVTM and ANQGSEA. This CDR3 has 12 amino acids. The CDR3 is CSVESRLAGYLF. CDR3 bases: TGCAGCGTTGAATCTCGGCTAGCGGGTTATCTCTTC.

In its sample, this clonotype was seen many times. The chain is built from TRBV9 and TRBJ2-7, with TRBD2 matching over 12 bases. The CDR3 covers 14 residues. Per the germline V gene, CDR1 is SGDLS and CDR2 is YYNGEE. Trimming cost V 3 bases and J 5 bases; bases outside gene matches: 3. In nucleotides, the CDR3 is TGTGCCAGCAGCGCGCTAGCGGGAGGGGACGAGCAGTACTTC. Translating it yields CASSALAGGDEQYF. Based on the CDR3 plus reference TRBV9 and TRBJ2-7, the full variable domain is DSGVTQTPKHLITATGQRVTLRCSPRSGDLSVYWYQQSLDQGLQFLIQYYNGEERAKGNILERFSAQQFPDLHSELNLSSLELGDSALYFCASSALAGGDEQYFGPGTRLTVT.

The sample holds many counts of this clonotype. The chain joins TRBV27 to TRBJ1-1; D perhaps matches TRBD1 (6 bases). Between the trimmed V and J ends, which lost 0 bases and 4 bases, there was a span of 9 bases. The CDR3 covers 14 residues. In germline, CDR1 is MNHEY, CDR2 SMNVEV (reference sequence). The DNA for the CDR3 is TGTGCCAGCAGTTTATCACGGGGGCTCACTGAAGCTTTCTTT. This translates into CASSLSRGLTEAFF.

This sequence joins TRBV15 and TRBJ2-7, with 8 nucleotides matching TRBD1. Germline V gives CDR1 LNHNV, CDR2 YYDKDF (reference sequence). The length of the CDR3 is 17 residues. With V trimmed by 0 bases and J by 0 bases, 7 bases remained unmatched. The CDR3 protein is CATSREDRGPTSYEQYF. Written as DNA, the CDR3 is TGTGCCACCAGCAGAGAAGACAGGGGTCCTACCTCCTACGAGCAGTACTTC.

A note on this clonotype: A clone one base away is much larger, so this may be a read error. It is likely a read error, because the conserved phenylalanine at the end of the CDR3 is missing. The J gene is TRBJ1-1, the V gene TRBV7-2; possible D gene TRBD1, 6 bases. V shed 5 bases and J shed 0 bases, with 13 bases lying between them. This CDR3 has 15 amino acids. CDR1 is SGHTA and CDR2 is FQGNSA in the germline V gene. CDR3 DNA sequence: TGTGCCAGCAGCGTCGACAGGAGCTTGAACACTGAAGCTTTCCTT. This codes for CASSVDRSLNTEAFL.

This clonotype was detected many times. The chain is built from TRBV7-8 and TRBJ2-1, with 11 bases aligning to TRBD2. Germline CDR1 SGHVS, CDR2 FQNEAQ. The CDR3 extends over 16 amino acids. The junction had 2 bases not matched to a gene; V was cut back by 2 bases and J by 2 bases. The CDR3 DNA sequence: TGTGCCAGCAGCTTAACTAGCGGGAGAGCCTACAATGAGCAGTTCTTC. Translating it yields CASSLTSGRAYNEQFF. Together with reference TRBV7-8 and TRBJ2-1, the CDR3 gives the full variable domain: GAGVSQSPRYKVAKRGQDVALRCDPISGHVSLFWYQQALGQGPEFLTYFQNEAQLDKSGLPSDRFFAERPEGSVSTLKIQRTQQEDSAVYLCASSLTSGRAYNEQFFGPGTRLTVL.

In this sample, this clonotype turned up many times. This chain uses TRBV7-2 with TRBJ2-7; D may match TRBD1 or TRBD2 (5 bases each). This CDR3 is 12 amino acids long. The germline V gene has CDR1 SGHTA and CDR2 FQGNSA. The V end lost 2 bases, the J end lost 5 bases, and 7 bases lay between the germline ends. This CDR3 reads CASSLMGDEQYF. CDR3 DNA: TGTGCCAGCAGCTTAATGGGGGACGAGCAGTACTTC.

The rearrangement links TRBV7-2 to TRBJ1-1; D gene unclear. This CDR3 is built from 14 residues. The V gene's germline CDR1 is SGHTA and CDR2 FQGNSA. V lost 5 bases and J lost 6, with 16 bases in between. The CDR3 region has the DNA TGTGCCAGCAGCACGGGTCTCCGAAACGCTGAAGCTTTCTTT. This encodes CASSTGLRNAEAFF.

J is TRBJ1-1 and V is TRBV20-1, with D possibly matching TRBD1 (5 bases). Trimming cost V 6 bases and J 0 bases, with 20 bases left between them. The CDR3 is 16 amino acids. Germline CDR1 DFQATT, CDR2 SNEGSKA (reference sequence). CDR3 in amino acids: CSATPRVQGMNTEAFF. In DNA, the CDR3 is TGCAGTGCGACCCCCCGGGTCCAGGGAATGAACACTGAAGCTTTCTTT.